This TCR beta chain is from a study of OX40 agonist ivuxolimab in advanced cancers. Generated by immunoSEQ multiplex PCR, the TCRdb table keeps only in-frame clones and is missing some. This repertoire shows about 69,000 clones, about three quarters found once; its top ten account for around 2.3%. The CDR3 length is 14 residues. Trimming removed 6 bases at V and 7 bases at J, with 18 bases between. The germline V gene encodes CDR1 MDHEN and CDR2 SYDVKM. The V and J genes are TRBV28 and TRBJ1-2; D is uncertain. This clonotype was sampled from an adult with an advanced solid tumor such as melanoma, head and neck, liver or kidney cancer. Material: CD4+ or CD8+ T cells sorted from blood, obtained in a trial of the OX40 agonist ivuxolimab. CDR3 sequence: CASSPEGGERGYTF. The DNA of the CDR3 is TGTGCCAGCAGCCCGGAAGGCGGGGAGCGTGGCTACACCTTC.